These T cell receptor beta chains were read from a single sample in a study of T cell clonotyping in hematopoietic cell transplantation. TCRdb's copy holds only in-frame clones and misses some; the assay was immunoSEQ multiplex PCR. The data hold several thousand clones, with roughly 94% observed a single time. The input for sequencing was peripheral blood mononuclear cells, taken 30 days after allogeneic stem cell transplant. The receptor set was obtained from a male patient between 60 and 69 years old who had an allogeneic stem cell transplant from an unrelated donor, so T cells may come from the graft donor. Some clones in this sample may be carry-over from other donors' samples. CDR3s include the opening cysteine and the closing phenylalanine or tryptophan. A D gene is named only where the DNA matches it firmly. Some rows have no size entry. The others give once, few or many, or a class for an expanded clone.

TRBV19	TRBJ1-5	once	TRBD1	CASSATGGWAQPQHF	TGTGCCAGTAGCGCAACAGGGGGCTGGGCTCAGCCCCAGCATTTT
TRBV12-1	TRBJ2-3	NA	NA	CASSTRTSPDTQYF	TGTGCCAGCAGCACCCGGACTAGCCCAGATACGCAGTATTTT
TRBV2	TRBJ1-5	NA	NA	CASSAESGNQPQHF	TGTGCCAGCAGTGCAGAGTCTGGCAATCAGCCCCAGCATTTT
TRBV4-1	TRBJ2-2	NA	NA	CASSQDPPGRSANTGELFF	TGCGCCAGCAGCCAAGATCCGCCTGGGCGCTCTGCGAACACCGGGGAGCTGTTTTTT
TRBV28	TRBJ1-1	NA	TRBD1	CASSPQTGMNTEAFF	TGTGCCAGCAGTCCTCAGACAGGGATGAACACTGAAGCTTTCTTT
TRBV11-2	TRBJ2-7	NA	TRBD2	CASSLGLAGAYEQYF	TGTGCCAGCAGCTTGGGACTAGCGGGAGCCTACGAGCAGTACTTC
TRBV29-1	TRBJ1-1	NA	NA	CSVLHTEAFF	TGCAGCGTTCTCCACACTGAAGCTTTCTTT
TRBV27	TRBJ1-1	once	NA	CASRPSKGTEAFF	TGTGCCAGCAGACCTTCGAAGGGGACTGAAGCTTTCTTT
TRBV9	TRBJ2-2	NA	NA	CASSVFLGELFF	TGTGCCAGCAGCGTATTCCTGGGGGAGCTGTTTTTT
TRBV4-2	TRBJ1-1	NA	TRBD1	CASSQGYGQGEAFF	TGTGCCAGCAGCCAAGGGTACGGACAGGGTGAAGCTTTCTTT
TRBV28	TRBJ1-1	once	NA	CASSFRPDTEAFF	TGTGCCAGCAGTTTTAGGCCGGACACTGAAGCTTTCTTT
TRBV7-9	TRBJ1-2	once	TRBD1	CASSQTGRYGYTF	TGTGCCAGCAGCCAGACAGGGCGGTATGGCTACACCTTC
TRBV6-6	TRBJ2-1	NA	NA	CASSRYTTGSYNEQFF	TGTGCCAGCAGTCGCTATACAACGGGCTCCTACAATGAGCAGTTCTTC
TRBV28	TRBJ1-4	NA	NA	CASMLGEKLFF	TGTGCCAGCATGTTGGGGGAAAAACTGTTTTTT
TRBV11-2	TRBJ2-7	NA	NA	CASSLIPGDPEQYF	TGTGCCAGCAGCCTAATCCCGGGGGACCCCGAGCAGTACTTC
TRBV2	TRBJ1-1	NA	NA	CASRNAGLKDTEAFF	TGTGCCAGCAGGAACGCAGGGCTGAAGGACACTGAAGCTTTCTTT
TRBV5-1	TRBJ1-1	NA	NA	CASSFDRRYTEAFF	TGCGCCAGCAGCTTTGACAGGCGATACACTGAAGCTTTCTTT
TRBV7-2	TRBJ2-5	NA	NA	CASSYSLFFGSREETQYF	TGTGCCAGCAGCTACAGCCTTTTTTTCGGTTCTCGGGAAGAGACCCAGTACTTC
TRBV5-6	TRBJ2-7	NA	NA	CASSNGGFGVDEQYF	TGTGCCAGCAGCAATGGAGGGTTTGGGGTGGACGAGCAGTACTTC
TRBV5-1	TRBJ2-6	NA	NA	CASSFNLWEAGANVLTF	TGCGCCAGCAGCTTTAATCTTTGGGAGGCTGGGGCCAACGTCCTGACTTTC
TRBV7-9	TRBJ2-4	NA	NA	CASSFGSKNIQYF	TGTGCCAGCAGCTTTGGAAGTAAAAACATTCAGTACTTC
TRBV5-1	TRBJ2-7	NA	NA	CASSLTVYEQYF	TGCGCCAGCAGCTTGACTGTCTACGAGCAGTACTTC
TRBV28	TRBJ1-1	once	NA	CASSFRRGEAFF	TGTGCCAGCAGTTTTAGGAGGGGAGAAGCTTTCTTT
TRBV5-1	TRBJ1-1	NA	TRBD1	CASSSGQGTMNTEAFF	TGCGCCAGCAGCTCCGGACAGGGGACGATGAACACTGAAGCTTTCTTT
TRBV18	TRBJ2-1	NA	NA	CASSPGQSYNEQFF	TGTGCCAGCTCACCGGGTCAGAGCTACAATGAGCAGTTCTTC
TRBV10-3	TRBJ1-2	NA	TRBD1	CATRGRTNYGYTF	TGTGCCACCAGGGGGAGGACTAACTATGGCTACACCTTC
TRBV18	TRBJ2-7	NA	TRBD2	CASSLPSGRAREQYF	TGTGCCAGCTCACTACCTAGCGGGAGGGCCAGGGAGCAGTACTTC
TRBV7-2	TRBJ1-2	NA	TRBD1	CASSLGDRPYGYTF	TGTGCCAGCAGCTTAGGGGACAGACCCTATGGCTACACCTTC
TRBV28	TRBJ1-1	NA	NA	CASSMRRNTEAFF	TGTGCCAGCAGTATGCGACGGAACACTGAAGCTTTCTTT
TRBV28	TRBJ2-7	once	TRBD2	CASSSPYVTSGSYEQYF	TGTGCCAGCAGTTCCCCTTATGTGACTAGCGGGAGCTACGAGCAGTACTTC